These 18 T cell receptor beta chains were all obtained from the same sample, sequenced in a study of blood T cells in healthy people across ages. The second PCR ran about 6 to 11 cycles with a sample-barcoded 5' primer and J-beta primers. TCRdb re-called the 5' RACE reads with MiXCR, one entry per CDR3 protein. This table holds some 1.1 million distinct CDR3 sequences, roughly two fifths found once. The specimen sequenced was blood. The receptors stem from a man between 18 and 29 years old in good health.

The gene calls are TRBV5-1 and TRBJ2-2; weak D call: TRBD1 (6 bases). The CDR3 covers 15 residues. V was pared by 0 bases and J by 5 bases, with 11 bases between. Germline lookup yields CDR1 SGHRS and CDR2 YFSETQ. CDR3 bases: TGCGCCAGCAGCTTGGTTCCCAGGGGTACCGGGGAGCTGTTTTTT. It yields the protein CASSLVPRGTGELFF. Together with reference TRBV5-1 and TRBJ2-2, the CDR3 gives the full variable domain: KAGVTQTPRYLIKTRGQQVTLSCSPISGHRSVSWYQQTPGQGLQFLFEYFSETQRNKGNFPGRFSGRQFSNSRSEMNVSTLELGDSALYLCASSLVPRGTGELFFGEGSRLTVL.

V and J are TRBV2 and TRBJ2-7, with 9 bases fitting TRBD2. Germline-derived CDR1 and CDR2 are SNHLY and FYNNEI. The CDR3 sequence is 14 residues long. J gave up 9 bases and V 4 bases, and 10 bases lay outside the gene matches. The CDR3 is CASSGVAGETRQYF. The DNA of the CDR3 is TGTGCCAGCAGTGGGGTAGCGGGAGAAACTCGGCAGTACTTC. The full variable domain, its missing parts supplied by reference TRBV2 and TRBJ2-7, is EPEVTQTPSHQVTQMGQEVILRCVPISNHLYFYWYRQILGQKVEFLVSFYNNEISEKSEIFDDQFSVERPDGSNFTLKIRSTKLEDSAMYFCASSGVAGETRQYFGPGTRLTVT.

This chain links TRBV29-1 with TRBJ2-1; 7 nucleotides line up with TRBD2. Germline values: CDR1 SQVTM, CDR2 ANQGSEA. V dropped 3 bases and J dropped 3; count of bases not matched to a gene: 5. The CDR3 runs 14 residues. CDR3 region: CSVDRSGVYNEQFF. DNA for the CDR3: TGCAGCGTTGATCGGAGCGGGGTCTACAATGAGCAGTTCTTC.

Turning to this clonotype: An end of the junction does not agree with germline; a read error may underlie this. V usage is TRBV7-9 and J usage is TRBJ1-5; no firm D call. Germline V gives CDR1 SEHNR, CDR2 FQNEAQ (reference sequence). The CDR3 consists of 14 residues. The CDR3 DNA is TGTTCCAGCAGCGACGGAGGTAGCAATCAGCCCCAGCATTTT. Translating it yields CSSSDGGSNQPQHF.

The chain uses TRBV24-1 and TRBJ2-2; the D gene is possibly TRBD1 (6 bases). The CDR3 runs to 16 residues. CDR1 and CDR2 from the germline V gene are KGHDR and SFDVKD. Trimming stripped 6 bases from V and 0 bases from J, with 13 bases between. CDR3 bases: TGTGCCACCAGTTCCGGGGCAGGGGCGAACACCGGGGAGCTGTTTTTT. Translating gives CATSSGAGANTGELFF.

The chain joins TRBV11-1 to TRBJ2-1, with 7 bases identical to TRBD2. V was pared by 6 bases and J by 6 bases, with 8 bases of the junction left unmatched. The CDR3 spans 14 residues. Germline loops: CDR1 SGHAT, CDR2 FQDESV (reference sequence). The CDR3, as DNA: TGTGCCAGCAGTCTAGGGTCGGGGGGCAATGAGCAGTTCTTC. This sequence encodes CASSLGSGGNEQFF. Together with reference TRBV11-1 and TRBJ2-1, the CDR3 gives the full variable domain: EAEVAQSPRYKITEKSQAVAFWCDPISGHATLYWYRQILGQGPELLVQFQDESVVDDSQLPKDRFSAERLKGVDSTLKIQPAELGDSAMYLCASSLGSGGNEQFFGPGTRLTVL.

The chain links TRBV7-9 to TRBJ2-5, with no clear D. V was trimmed by 1 base and J by 11 bases, leaving 17 bases between them. The germline V gene encodes CDR1 SEHNR and CDR2 FQNEAQ (reference sequence). CDR3 length: 14 amino acids. The CDR3 region has the DNA TGTGCCAGCAGCTTAGGTGGGTGGTTCGATGAGCAGTACTTC. It specifies CASSLGGWFDEQYF.

Only a few counts were recorded for this clonotype. The CDR3 here is CASLSGWKDYGYTF. The CDR3, as DNA: TGTGCCAGCTTATCAGGGTGGAAAGACTATGGCTACACCTTC. The chain links TRBV6-1 to TRBJ1-2; TRBD1 might be the D (5 bases). Between the trimmed V and J ends, which lost 8 bases and 3 bases, there was a span of 16 bases. In germline, CDR1 is MNHNS, CDR2 SASEGT. The CDR3 has 14 amino acids.

The rearrangement joins TRBV29-1 to TRBJ2-3; D may correspond to TRBD1 or TRBD2 (7 bases each). The germline gives CDR1 SQVTM, CDR2 ANQGSEA. The length of the CDR3 is 15 residues. The CDR3 protein is CTVSLGGGWTDTQYF. DNA of the CDR3: TGCACCGTCTCTCTGGGAGGGGGCTGGACAGATACGCAGTATTTT.

This chain connects TRBV25-1 to TRBJ1-2; tentatively, D is TRBD1 (5 bases). Trimming pared 1 base from V and 6 bases from J, leaving 21 bases between. Germline loops: CDR1 MGHDK, CDR2 SYGVNS. This CDR3 has 17 amino acids. The CDR3 DNA reads as TGTGCCAGCAGTGAATCGATACCCCCCTGGGGGTCAGATGGCTACACCTTC. Its translation is CASSESIPPWGSDGYTF.

There are a few counts of this clonotype. The chain is built from TRBV13 and TRBJ2-2; 7 nucleotides agree with TRBD1. V trimming: 5 bases; J trimming: 2 bases; junction bases outside the gene matches: 5. This CDR3 is built from 15 residues. Germline V gene lookup returns CDR1 PRHDT and CDR2 FYEKMQ (reference sequence). The DNA of the CDR3 is TGTGCCAGCAGCCAAGACAGGGACAACACCGGGGAGCTGTTTTTT. It codes for CASSQDRDNTGELFF.

This clonotype was counted a few times. V usage is TRBV10-3 and J usage is TRBJ2-3, with D possibly matching TRBD2 (5 bases). Germline V gene lookup returns CDR1 ENHRY and CDR2 SYGVKD. The CDR3 runs 14 residues. V was shortened by 4 bases and J by 2 bases, with 10 bases between the two germline ends. The CDR3 region is CAISAGRVTDTQYF. CDR3 DNA sequence: TGTGCCATCAGTGCGGGAAGGGTCACAGATACGCAGTATTTT.

This clonotype was observed once. The CDR3: CASSHITRDVWTGELFF. CDR3 nucleotide sequence: TGTGCCAGCAGCCACATTACCAGGGACGTCTGGACCGGGGAGCTGTTTTTT. This rearrangement joins TRBV7-2 to TRBJ2-2; D is perhaps TRBD1 or TRBD2 (5 bases each). The length of the CDR3 is 17 residues. CDR1 is SGHTA and CDR2 is FQGNSA in the germline V gene. The V gene lost 5 bases and the J gene lost 5 bases, with 21 bases spanning the gap.

The chain has TRBV9 and TRBJ1-2, with TRBD1 matching over 7 bases. Germline V CDR1 and CDR2: SGDLS, YYNGEE. J lost 5 bases, V lost 0 bases, and 7 bases had no gene match. The CDR3 is 15 residues long. CDR3 amino acids: CASSVGIGTEYGYTF. In nucleotides, the CDR3 is TGTGCCAGCAGCGTAGGAATTGGGACAGAATATGGCTACACCTTC.

This clonotype occurred many times. The rearrangement links TRBV29-1 to TRBJ2-3; D is possibly TRBD1 (6 bases). V lost 6 bases and J 2 bases, leaving 12 bases between the germline ends. CDR1 is SQVTM and CDR2 is ANQGSEA in the germline V gene. This CDR3 spans 13 amino acids. The CDR3 protein is CSVRDTYTDTQYF. In nucleotides, the CDR3 is TGCAGCGTAAGGGACACCTACACAGATACGCAGTATTTT.

The DNA for the CDR3 is TGTGCCAGCAGCAGTGGGGGGAAAAACTACGAGCAGTACTTC. Its protein product is CASSSGGKNYEQYF. This chain uses TRBV9 with TRBJ2-7, with D maybe TRBD2 (6 bases). Germline V gene lookup returns CDR1 SGDLS and CDR2 YYNGEE. The V and J ends lost 4 bases and 3 bases respectively, with 14 bases between them. CDR3 size: 14 residues. The variable domain in full, with the rest retrieved from reference TRBV9 and TRBJ2-7, is DSGVTQTPKHLITATGQRVTLRCSPRSGDLSVYWYQQSLDQGLQFLIQYYNGEERAKGNILERFSAQQFPDLHSELNLSSLELGDSALYFCASSSGGKNYEQYFGPGTRLTVT.

This chain connects TRBV28 to TRBJ1-2; D remains unclear. Deletions cut 8 bases from V and 0 bases from J, with 19 bases between. This CDR3 spans 16 amino acids. Germline CDR1 MDHEN, CDR2 SYDVKM. CDR3 DNA sequence: TGTGCCAGCCACCAACACGGTAACCCTTCTAACTATGGCTACACCTTC. Amino acid sequence: CASHQHGNPSNYGYTF.

The V call is TRBV7-2, the J call TRBJ1-5; 7 bases fit TRBD1. With 5 bases clipped from V and 0 bases from J, the junction kept 7 bases outside the gene matches. The CDR3 sequence is 16 residues long. The germline gives CDR1 SGHTA, CDR2 FQGNSA. CDR3 DNA sequence: TGTGCCAGCAGCCCCCAGACAGGGAATAGCAATCAGCCCCAGCATTTT. This translates into CASSPQTGNSNQPQHF.